The next 20 T cell receptor beta chains were all read from a single sample in a study of CD8 T cells in ankylosing spondylitis. TCRdb independently ran MiXCR on the 5' RACE reads; one entry per CDR3 protein. The data show a few hundred thousand distinct CDR3 sequences, 20% to 25% seen once. No antigen has been identified for these receptors. General study results and limits: For ankylosing spondylitis blood, a TCR beta motif of 7 to 9 highly homologous variants appeared characteristic.

The sequencing sample was made of blood, either unsorted or a sorted T cell fraction (not recorded which). These TCRs come from a male donor with ankylosing spondylitis.

This clonotype has a count of ten or more. The chain employs TRBV4-1 and TRBJ2-3; 10 bases match TRBD1. The germline gives CDR1 MGHRA, CDR2 YSYEKL. The V and J ends lost 3 bases and 1 base, in that order; junction bases with no gene match: 7. CDR3 length: 17 amino acids. CDR3 sequence (DNA): TGCGCCAGCAGCCACCGATCCGGGACAGGGGGCACAGATACGCAGTATTTT. This gives the protein CASSHRSGTGGTDTQYF.

This clonotype was observed a handful of times. The chain links TRBV25-1 to TRBJ1-4, with D possibly matching TRBD1 (5 bases). This CDR3 contains 15 residues. The V and J ends lost 1 base and 7 bases respectively, with 13 bases between them. CDR1 and CDR2 (germline): MGHDK, SYGVNS. The CDR3 spells CASSESGGVGEKLFF. CDR3 nucleotide sequence: TGTGCCAGCAGTGAATCGGGGGGAGTGGGTGAAAAACTGTTTTTT. Together with reference TRBV25-1 and TRBJ1-4, the CDR3 gives the full variable domain: EADIYQTPRYLVIGTGKKITLECSQTMGHDKMYWYQQDPGMELHLIHYSYGVNSTEKGDLSSESTVSRIRTEHFPLTLESARPSHTSQYLCASSESGGVGEKLFFGSGTQLSVL.

This clonotype has at least ten counts. The chain is built from TRBV12-3 or TRBV12-4 and TRBJ2-7, with D possibly being TRBD2 (6 bases). V gave up 3 bases and J gave up 6 bases, with 12 bases separating them. The CDR3 extends over 13 amino acids. CDR3 sequence: CASSFRGLGEQYF. In nucleotides, the CDR3 is TGTGCCAGCAGTTTTAGGGGACTGGGCGAGCAGTACTTC.

This CDR3 reads CASSLQGAAGELFF. The DNA for the CDR3 is TGTGCCAGCAGTTTGCAGGGGGCGGCCGGGGAGCTGTTTTTT. This rearrangement joins TRBV6-5 to TRBJ2-2; TRBD1 matches 8 bases. The germline V gene has CDR1 MNHEY and CDR2 SVGAGI. V shed 4 bases and J 6 bases; nucleotides not matched to a gene: 4. This CDR3 has 14 amino acids.

The J gene is TRBJ2-7, the V gene TRBV6-1, with 10 positions matching TRBD2. V dropped 6 bases and J dropped 4; count of bases not matched to a gene: 9. Germline V gene lookup returns CDR1 MNHNS and CDR2 SASEGT. This CDR3 is built from 15 residues. The CDR3 loop reads CASSSLAGAEYEQYF. Here the CDR3 DNA reads TGTGCCAGCAGCTCCCTAGCGGGAGCGGAGTACGAGCAGTACTTC.

This clonotype was detected only a few times. The chain employs TRBV7-8 and TRBJ2-2, with TRBD1 matching 7 bases. CDR3 length: 16 residues. Germline trimming cut 5 bases from V and 2 bases from J; bases unmatched to any gene: 8. Germline V lookup: CDR1 SGHVS, CDR2 FQNEAQ. As DNA, the CDR3 is TGTGCCAGCAGCCAAGGGGCAGGGGGTAACACCGGGGAGCTGTTTTTT. This codes for CASSQGAGGNTGELFF.

This chain links TRBV6-2 or TRBV6-3 with TRBJ2-7; 10 bases align to TRBD1. This CDR3 is 15 amino acids long. J gave up 5 bases and V 1 base, and 5 bases lay outside the gene matches. The germline V gene encodes CDR1 MNHEY and CDR2 SVGEGT. CDR3 amino acids: CASSYWDRGGDEQYF. The CDR3 DNA is TGTGCCAGCAGTTACTGGGACAGGGGAGGAGACGAGCAGTACTTC.

The chain combines TRBV6-6 with TRBJ2-2; no firm D call. V lost 5 bases and J lost 7, with 8 bases in between. Looked up from germline, CDR1 is MNHNY and CDR2 is SVGAGI (reference sequence). The CDR3 spans 12 residues. The CDR3 region is CASSPLGGELFF. CDR3 nucleotides: TGTGCCAGCAGTCCCCTCGGCGGGGAGCTGTTTTTT.

The chain employs TRBV10-3 and TRBJ2-3; D assignment may be TRBD1 or TRBD2 (5 bases each). Between the trimmed V and J ends, which lost 0 bases and 10 bases, there was a span of 14 bases. The CDR3 is 14 residues long. Germline CDR1 ENHRY, CDR2 SYGVKD. DNA of the CDR3: TGTGCCATCAGTGAGTCGTTGGGGGTTTCTTCGCAGTATTTT. Residues: CAISESLGVSSQYF.

This clonotype has more than one count but fewer than ten. The chain has TRBV5-1 and TRBJ2-3; TRBD2 aligns across 8 bases. The germline V gene has CDR1 SGHRS and CDR2 YFSETQ. CDR3 length equals 15 residues. V was clipped by 2 bases and J by 4 bases; unmatched bases: 6. Here the CDR3 reads CASSFSGGGPDTQYF. The CDR3 DNA sequence: TGCGCCAGCAGCTTTTCGGGGGGGGGCCCAGATACGCAGTATTTT.

The genes are TRBV4-1 and TRBJ2-2, with TRBD2 matching 10 bases. The CDR3 has 19 amino acids. CDR1 is MGHRA and CDR2 is YSYEKL in the germline V gene. Trimming removed 0 bases from V and 3 bases from J; junction bases left unmatched: 10. The CDR3 protein is CASSQDPAGGRVYTGELFF. The CDR3 coding sequence is TGCGCCAGCAGCCAAGATCCAGCGGGGGGGAGGGTTTACACCGGGGAGCTGTTTTTT.

The chain joins TRBV7-2 to TRBJ2-3, with 8 bases aligning to TRBD2. This CDR3 has 16 residues. V dropped 4 bases and J dropped 4; count of bases not matched to a gene: 10. Germline lookup yields CDR1 SGHTA and CDR2 FQGNSA. This chain's CDR3 is CASSYSAGGPSDTQYF. The CDR3 DNA sequence: TGTGCCAGCAGCTACTCTGCGGGAGGTCCGTCAGATACGCAGTATTTT.

The gene calls are TRBV28 and TRBJ1-4; TRBD1 might be the D (6 bases). Trimming stripped 1 base from V and 8 bases from J, with 14 bases between. The CDR3 sequence is 15 residues long. Germline CDR1 reads MDHEN; CDR2 reads SYDVKM. DNA for the CDR3: TGTGCCAGCAGTTTATTGGAACAGGGAGGAGAAAAACTGTTTTTT. Its protein product is CASSLLEQGGEKLFF. Full variable domain (missing parts from reference TRBV28 and TRBJ1-4): DVKVTQSSRYLVKRTGEKVFLECVQDMDHENMFWYRQDPGLGLRLIYFSYDVKMKEKGDIPEGYSVSREKKERFSLILESASTNQTSMYLCASSLLEQGGEKLFFGSGTQLSVL.

This chain connects TRBV11-1 to TRBJ2-1; weak D call: TRBD2 (5 bases). V was shortened by 6 bases and J by 7 bases, with 28 bases between the two germline ends. Germline lookup yields CDR1 SGHAT and CDR2 FQDESV (reference sequence). The CDR3 contains 18 residues. The CDR3 spells CASRWSLGPRGSGNEQFF. The CDR3 DNA follows: TGTGCCAGCAGGTGGAGTCTGGGTCCCAGAGGCTCGGGGAATGAGCAGTTCTTC.

This clonotype has more than one count but fewer than ten. The J gene is TRBJ1-2, the V gene TRBV20-1; 7 bases line up with TRBD1. J gave up 9 bases and V 5 bases, and 6 bases lay outside the gene matches. This CDR3 spans 11 amino acids. Germline CDR1 is DFQATT and CDR2 is SNEGSKA (reference sequence). This CDR3 is CSASQGDRYTF. In nucleotides, the CDR3 is TGCAGTGCTTCCCAGGGGGATCGCTACACCTTC.

This chain links TRBV29-1 with TRBJ1-1; D is uncertain. The CDR3 is 11 residues long. In germline, CDR1 is SQVTM, CDR2 ANQGSEA. V lost 0 bases to trimming and J lost 8 bases, with 7 bases between them. In nucleotides, the CDR3 is TGCAGCGTTGAAGATCCCAGGGAAGCTTTCTTT. Translating gives CSVEDPREAFF.

The chain carries TRBV11-2 and TRBJ2-3, with D possibly being TRBD1 (6 bases). V was shortened by 2 bases and J by 4 bases, with 13 bases between the two germline ends. This CDR3 is built from 15 residues. Germline V gives CDR1 SGHAT, CDR2 FQNNGV. The CDR3, as DNA: TGTGCCAGCAGCTTAACAGGGAAAATGGCAGATACGCAGTATTTT. Translating gives CASSLTGKMADTQYF.

The chain employs TRBV7-8 and TRBJ2-1, with 7 positions matching TRBD2. Losses at the gene ends were 3 bases for V and 16 bases for J; bases not matched to a gene: 15. The CDR3 consists of 14 residues. Germline CDR1 and CDR2: SGHVS and FQNEAQ. This CDR3 reads CASSLYSVRGSIFF. CDR3 bases: TGTGCCAGCAGCTTGTATAGTGTTCGCGGGAGTATTTTCTTC.

This clonotype has more than one count but fewer than ten. The rearrangement uses TRBV7-2 and TRBJ1-4; perhaps TRBD1 as D (6 bases). The CDR3 has 14 amino acids. Germline loops: CDR1 SGHTA, CDR2 FQGNSA. The ends were cut back, 3 bases at V and 8 bases at J, with 13 bases in the middle. The chain's CDR3 is CASSFKGGNEKLFF. CDR3 nucleotides: TGTGCCAGCAGCTTCAAGGGGGGCAACGAAAAACTGTTTTTT.

The chain carries TRBV14 and TRBJ1-1; 7 nucleotides match TRBD1. V trimming: 1 base; J trimming: 5 bases; junction bases outside the gene matches: 13. This CDR3 contains 17 residues. The germline V gene encodes CDR1 SGHDN and CDR2 FVKESK. The CDR3 is CASSQVFDRVSGTEAFF. CDR3 in DNA: TGTGCCAGCAGCCAAGTATTTGACAGGGTGAGTGGAACTGAAGCTTTCTTT. Combining the CDR3 with reference TRBV14 and TRBJ1-1 gives the whole variable domain EAGVTQFPSHSVIEKGQTVTLRCDPISGHDNLYWYRRVMGKEIKFLLHFVKESKQDESGMPNNRFLAERTGGTYSTLKVQPAELEDSGVYFCASSQVFDRVSGTEAFFGQGTRLTVV.